Shown below are 24 T cell receptor beta chains from a single sample sequenced in a study of CD8 T cells in ankylosing spondylitis. TCRdb reprocessed the 5' RACE reads with MiXCR, giving one entry per CDR3 protein. In the table there are 250,000 to 350,000 distinct CDR3 sequences, around 20% of which are singletons. Sequencing was done on a sample of blood, either unsorted or a sorted T cell fraction (not recorded which). Receptors were obtained from a male donor with ankylosing spondylitis or in good health (not recorded which).

J is TRBJ1-6 and V is TRBV30; TRBD1 agrees at 7 bases. The germline V gene encodes CDR1 GTSNPN and CDR2 SVGIG (reference sequence). The J segment lost 8 bases and the V segment lost 5 bases, leaving 9 bases of the junction unmatched. This CDR3 spans 14 amino acids. The CDR3 DNA reads as TGTGCCTGGGGACGACAGGGTCCGGATTCACCCCTCCACTTT. Translated, it gives CAWGRQGPDSPLHF.

This chain uses TRBV14 with TRBJ2-5; D could derive from TRBD1 or TRBD2 (6 bases each). Germline V gene sequence: CDR1 SGHDN, CDR2 FVKESK. This CDR3 region has 15 residues. V was cut by 0 bases and J by 5 bases, with 13 bases left in between. Written as DNA, the CDR3 is TGTGCCAGCAGCCAAGATCTCGGGGGCAGTGAGACCCAGTACTTC. It codes for CASSQDLGGSETQYF.

In the case of this clonotype: One end of the junction is discordant with germline, which a read error may explain. CDR3 sequence reads: CASSRRQAASYSNQLQHF. In DNA form, the CDR3 reads TGTGCCAGCAGTCGACGACAGGCTGCGTCGTATAGCAATCAGCTCCAGCATTTT. The chain uses TRBV6-2 or TRBV6-3 and TRBJ1-5; D may be TRBD1 (6 bases). CDR1 and CDR2 from the germline V gene are MNHEY and SVGEGT. CDR3 length equals 18 residues.

Here the CDR3 DNA reads TGTGCCAGCAGCCCTCGTCTCAGGGGGAAGGGGTACAATGAGCAGTTCTTC. This translates into CASSPRLRGKGYNEQFF. The chain links TRBV7-6 to TRBJ2-1, with 7 bases that match TRBD1. The J segment lost 4 bases and the V segment lost 5 bases, leaving 14 bases of the junction unmatched. Germline lookup yields CDR1 SGHVS and CDR2 FNYEAQ. The CDR3 is made up of 17 amino acids.

At least ten counts were recorded for this clonotype. This chain joins TRBV28 and TRBJ1-3; a possible D gene is TRBD1 (5 bases). There are 17 residues in the CDR3. V dropped 5 bases and J dropped 0 bases, with 17 bases sitting between them. CDR1 MDHEN and CDR2 SYDVKM come from the germline V gene. The CDR3, as DNA: TGTGCCAGCAGTACCGTAGCAGGGTTCGACTCTGGAAACACCATATATTTT. It specifies CASSTVAGFDSGNTIYF.

This clonotype has a handful of counts. The rearrangement joins TRBV27 to TRBJ1-2; D might be TRBD1 (5 bases). Looked up from germline, CDR1 is MNHEY and CDR2 is SMNVEV (reference sequence). This CDR3 comprises 13 residues. Trimming took 6 bases from V and 3 from J, leaving 11 bases between them. Written as DNA, the CDR3 is TGTGCCAGCAGGCCCGGGACGGACTATGGCTACACCTTC. This sequence encodes CASRPGTDYGYTF.

J is TRBJ1-5 and V is TRBV12-3 or TRBV12-4; TRBD1 agrees at 7 bases. The trim removed 5 bases at V and 5 bases at J, leaving 9 bases unmatched. CDR3 length: 15 amino acids. Here the CDR3 reads CASSARQGIDQPQHF. The DNA of the CDR3 is TGTGCCAGCAGTGCTCGACAGGGAATAGATCAGCCCCAGCATTTT.

The table lists this clonotype with a few counts. The CDR3 here is CASRRQGTFSGANVLTF. CDR3 nucleotides: TGTGCCAGCAGAAGACAGGGGACCTTCTCTGGGGCCAACGTCCTGACTTTC. The chain couples TRBV12-3 or TRBV12-4 to TRBJ2-6, with 8 bases lining up with TRBD1. V was clipped by 6 bases and J by 0 bases; unmatched bases: 7. The CDR3 spans 17 residues.

In its sample, this clonotype was seen many times. This sequence joins TRBV10-3 and TRBJ2-1; 7 nucleotides agree with TRBD2. The CDR3 spans 13 residues. The junction had 4 bases not matched to a gene; V was cut back by 11 bases and J by 0 bases. CDR1 is ENHRY, CDR2 SYGVKD, per germline. CDR3 nucleotides: TGTGCCGCACGACTAGCCTCCTACAATGAGCAGTTCTTC. Translation: CAARLASYNEQFF.

This clonotype showed up just a few times. The rearrangement uses TRBV29-1 and TRBJ2-1, with 8 bases fitting TRBD2. V was pared by 7 bases and J by 3 bases, with 8 bases of the junction left unmatched. The V gene's germline CDR1 is SQVTM and CDR2 ANQGSEA. This CDR3 has 14 amino acids. CDR3 loop: CSARLALIYNEQFF. The CDR3 coding sequence is TGCAGCGCGAGACTAGCGCTAATCTACAATGAGCAGTTCTTC.

This clonotype was recorded many times. This chain uses TRBV20-1 with TRBJ2-1; no reliable D call. The CDR3 runs 14 residues. The germline V gene encodes CDR1 DFQATT and CDR2 SNEGSKA (reference sequence). V was shortened by 2 bases and J by 0 bases, with 8 bases between the two germline ends. The CDR3 is CSARWASSYNEQFF. In DNA form, the CDR3 reads TGCAGTGCTAGATGGGCAAGCTCCTACAATGAGCAGTTCTTC.

The CDR3 coding sequence is TGTGCTAGTGGTTTATGGGGACAGGGGGGGACCCAGTACTTC. Translating it yields CASGLWGQGGTQYF. The gene calls are TRBV12-5 and TRBJ2-5; 11 bases agree with TRBD1. The junction had 4 bases not matched to a gene; V was cut back by 3 bases and J by 7 bases. This CDR3 contains 14 residues. CDR1 LGHNT and CDR2 FRNRAP come from the germline V gene.

This clonotype showed up just a few times. The chain links TRBV20-1 to TRBJ1-5, with D perhaps TRBD1 (5 bases). Deletions cut 6 bases from V and 4 bases from J, with 19 bases between. The CDR3 loop spans 15 amino acids. From germline, CDR1 is DFQATT and CDR2 SNEGSKA (reference sequence). The CDR3 DNA sequence: TGCAGTGCGAATGTACAAGGGGAAGGAAATCAGCCCCAGCATTTT. Protein: CSANVQGEGNQPQHF.

Worth noting for this clonotype: At one of its ends the junction is not consistent with the germline gene, which may arise from a read error. The rearrangement joins TRBV20-1 to TRBJ2-1, with a weak D call TRBD2 (5 bases). The CDR3 extends over 15 amino acids. The germline CDR1 and CDR2 sequences are DFQATT and SNEGSKA (reference sequence). Here the CDR3 DNA reads TGCAGTGCTAGATCCGGGGAAGAATCCTGCAATGAGCAGTTCTTC. Amino acid sequence: CSARSGEESCNEQFF.

A word on this clonotype: This may arise from a read error, as a much more abundant clone is one base away. The V gene is TRBV7-3, the J gene TRBJ1-1; D gene ambiguous. Looked up from germline, CDR1 is SGHTA and CDR2 is FQGTGA. The CDR3 loop spans 13 amino acids. The CDR3 DNA reads TGTGCCGGCAGCTTATTCCAGAACACTGAAGCTTTCTTT. Protein: CAGSLFQNTEAFF.

The table lists this clonotype with a few counts. The V and J genes are TRBV6-1 and TRBJ2-4; 12 nucleotides agree with TRBD2. The CDR3 has 16 residues. Germline trimming cut 11 bases from V and 8 bases from J; bases unmatched to any gene: 16. In germline, CDR1 is MNHNS, CDR2 SASEGT. The CDR3 DNA is TGTGCCTCCGCACTAGCGGGAGGTACAAGAAGGTACATTCAGTACTTC. Protein: CASALAGGTRRYIQYF.

The J gene is TRBJ1-1, the V gene TRBV27, with no clear D. The CDR3 extends over 16 amino acids. Germline CDR1 reads MNHEY; CDR2 reads SMNVEV (reference sequence). V lost 2 bases to trimming and J lost 0 bases, with 13 bases between them. CDR3 region: CASSLVAFGMNTEAFF. The CDR3 bases are TGTGCCAGCAGTTTAGTGGCTTTTGGTATGAACACTGAAGCTTTCTTT.

In its sample, this clonotype was seen a few times. This chain links TRBV10-3 with TRBJ2-1; weak D call: TRBD2 (6 bases). Germline CDR1 is ENHRY and CDR2 is SYGVKD. This CDR3 spans 12 amino acids. Trimming stripped 5 bases from V and 6 bases from J, with 8 bases between. The CDR3 loop is CAISRGTNEQFF. The CDR3 DNA reads as TGTGCCATCAGTCGCGGGACCAATGAGCAGTTCTTC.

In this sample, this clonotype turned up a few times. The chain links TRBV11-2 to TRBJ1-6, with D unresolved. The CDR3 has 16 residues. CDR1 and CDR2 from the germline V gene are SGHAT and FQNNGV. Trimming left V 0 bases short and J 5 bases short, with 11 bases between. The CDR3 spells CASSLEPGPNNSPLHF. The CDR3 DNA is TGTGCCAGCAGCTTAGAGCCGGGCCCCAATAATTCACCCCTCCACTTT.

J is TRBJ1-1 and V is TRBV5-1; TRBD1 might be the D (6 bases). The V gene's germline CDR1 is SGHRS and CDR2 YFSETQ. V was cut by 3 bases and J by 4 bases, with 13 bases left in between. This CDR3 is 14 amino acids long. The CDR3 region is CASSSQGIGTEAFF. Written as DNA, the CDR3 is TGCGCCAGCAGCTCCCAGGGGATAGGCACTGAAGCTTTCTTT.

Many counts were recorded for this clonotype. This sequence joins TRBV5-1 and TRBJ2-3; 9 bases line up with TRBD1. The V gene's germline CDR1 is SGHRS and CDR2 YFSETQ. V shed 0 bases and J 6 bases; nucleotides not matched to a gene: 11. The CDR3 sequence is 17 residues long. DNA of the CDR3: TGCGCCAGCAGCTTGGTAGGCCCGGGACAGGGCTCCGATACGCAGTATTTT. Protein: CASSLVGPGQGSDTQYF.

In this sample, this clonotype turned up a few times. V is TRBV5-1 and J is TRBJ2-5, with 9 bases that match TRBD1. V shed 0 bases, J shed 3 bases, and the junction held 3 bases outside the gene matches. CDR3 length: 15 residues. From germline, CDR1 is SGHRS and CDR2 YFSETQ. The CDR3 sequence: CASSLARQGEETQYF. Here the CDR3 DNA reads TGCGCCAGCAGCTTGGCCCGACAGGGGGAAGAGACCCAGTACTTC.

This sequence joins TRBV19 and TRBJ2-1; TRBD2 aligns across 11 bases. The CDR3 runs to 16 residues. J lost 4 bases, V lost 9 bases, and 11 bases had no gene match. Germline V lookup: CDR1 LNHDA, CDR2 SQIVND (reference sequence). The CDR3 spells CASNARGTSGYNEQFF. The DNA for the CDR3 is TGTGCCAGCAACGCCCGTGGGACTAGCGGTTACAATGAGCAGTTCTTC.

The rearrangement joins TRBV18 to TRBJ2-5, with D uncertain. Trimming left V 6 bases short and J 1 base short, with 15 bases between. Germline CDR1 KGHSH, CDR2 LQKENI. The CDR3 spans 15 residues. The CDR3 here is CASSPDELFQETQYF. The CDR3 coding sequence is TGTGCCAGCTCCCCGGACGAGTTGTTCCAAGAGACCCAGTACTTC.